This T cell receptor beta chain was profiled in a study of shared T cell receptors in the human thymus. Profiled with immunoSEQ multiplex PCR; TCRdb holds only in-frame clones, not every one. The sample includes about 500,000 clones, approximately 80% of them seen just once. V shed 5 bases and J 4 bases; nucleotides not matched to a gene: 8. Germline loops: CDR1 GTSNPN, CDR2 SVGIG (reference sequence). The CDR3 totals 14 residues. The same specimen was also included in a second study, on human thymus T cells.

The sequence was collected from a boy in the first two years of life with a congenital heart defect. Material for sequencing was thymocytes. The genes are TRBV30 and TRBJ2-1, with 7 bases that match TRBD1. In DNA form, the CDR3 reads TGTGCCTGGTGCCGAGGGGGCATGTACAATGAGCAGTTCTTC. This codes for CAWCRGGMYNEQFF.